These 30 T cell receptor beta chains originate from one sample sequenced in a study of technical replicates of blood from several donors. Some clones are missing from TCRdb's copy, which holds only in-frame ones; the method was immunoSEQ multiplex PCR. The table records approximately 79,000 clones, more than 85% of them present only once. Sequencing used T cells isolated from PBMCs. The receptors stem from a human donor in good health.

The chain joins TRBV27 to TRBJ2-7; D is uncertain. Germline lookup yields CDR1 MNHEY and CDR2 SMNVEV (reference sequence). Trimming cost V 3 bases and J 4 bases, with 10 bases left between them. The CDR3 contains 13 residues. The CDR3 DNA follows: TGTGCCAGCAGTTTGGGTTCACAGTACGAGCAGTACTTC. Encoded protein: CASSLGSQYEQYF.

The genes are TRBV5-1 and TRBJ2-5; D is possibly TRBD1 (6 bases). CDR3 length: 13 residues. CDR1 and CDR2 from the germline V gene are SGHRS and YFSETQ. The ends were cut back, 1 base at V and 3 bases at J, with 7 bases in the middle. CDR3 sequence (DNA): TGCGCCAGCAGCTTGACAGGGAAAGAGACCCAGTACTTC. Its protein product is CASSLTGKETQYF.

The chain uses TRBV5-6 and TRBJ2-3; D is possibly TRBD1 (6 bases). The CDR3 is made up of 15 amino acids. The germline CDR1 and CDR2 sequences are SGHDT and YYEEEE. Deletions cut 4 bases from V and 3 bases from J, with 15 bases between. DNA for the CDR3: TGTGCCAGCAGCAACAGGGACCACAAAACAGATACGCAGTATTTT. Amino acids: CASSNRDHKTDTQYF.

This chain links TRBV29-1 with TRBJ2-7; no definite D call. CDR3 length equals 13 residues. V lost 1 base, J lost 3 bases, and 10 bases lay in between. Germline-derived CDR1 and CDR2 are SQVTM and ANQGSEA. This CDR3 reads CSVEASGIYEQYF. The DNA of the CDR3 is TGCAGCGTTGAAGCCAGTGGTATCTACGAGCAGTACTTC.

In the case of this clone: Other DNA sequences of this sample code for an identical CDR3. The chain uses TRBV5-1 and TRBJ2-7; 8 nucleotides align to TRBD1. CDR1 is SGHRS and CDR2 is YFSETQ in the germline V gene. The J segment lost 3 bases and the V segment lost 0 bases, leaving 2 bases of the junction unmatched. The CDR3 covers 14 residues. The CDR3 sequence: CASSLGTGGYEQYF. The CDR3 nucleotides are TGCGCCAGCAGCTTGGGAACAGGGGGCTACGAGCAGTACTTC. Supplemented by reference TRBV5-1 and TRBJ2-7, the full variable domain reads KAGVTQTPRYLIKTRGQQVTLSCSPISGHRSVSWYQQTPGQGLQFLFEYFSETQRNKGNFPGRFSGRQFSNSRSEMNVSTLELGDSALYLCASSLGTGGYEQYFGPGTRLTVT.

The CDR3 loop is CASSPRLAGGLGGYTF. The CDR3 DNA reads as TGTGCCAGTAGTCCTCGCTTGGCAGGGGGCTTAGGTGGCTACACCTTC. This chain links TRBV19 with TRBJ1-2, with 8 bases fitting TRBD1. CDR1 and CDR2 from the germline V gene are LNHDA and SQIVND (reference sequence). The CDR3 extends over 16 amino acids. After removal of 5 bases from V and 7 bases from J, the junction contained 15 bases not matched to a gene.

The gene calls are TRBV5-6 and TRBJ2-5, with D possibly being TRBD2 (5 bases). This CDR3 is 12 amino acids long. Trimming removed 4 bases at V and 3 bases at J, with 7 bases between. Germline lookup yields CDR1 SGHDT and CDR2 YYEEEE. The CDR3 nucleotides are TGTGCCAGCAGCACACTAGAAGAGACCCAGTACTTC. It encodes CASSTLEETQYF.

This clone appeared a single time. Compared with germline, one end of the junction differs, possibly owing to a read error. This sequence joins TRBV15 and TRBJ2-3; D unclear. This CDR3 has 12 amino acids. Per germline, CDR1 LNHNV and CDR2 YYDKDF (reference sequence). The CDR3 DNA reads TGTGCCACCAGCGGAGACGTAGATACGCAGTATTTT. Translating gives CATSGDVDTQYF.

The CDR3 DNA follows: TGCGCCAGCAGTCTAGCCCTGGGAGGGCCCTACGAGCAGTACTTC. It yields the protein CASSLALGGPYEQYF. The gene calls are TRBV5-1 and TRBJ2-7; 7 nucleotides line up with TRBD2. Germline V gene sequence: CDR1 SGHRS, CDR2 YFSETQ. The V and J ends lost 5 bases and 2 bases, in that order; junction bases with no gene match: 10. CDR3 length equals 15 residues.

The J gene is TRBJ1-2, the V gene TRBV5-6, with 9 positions matching TRBD1. The CDR3 runs 16 residues. The trim removed 0 bases at V and 0 bases at J, leaving 3 bases unmatched. Germline lookup yields CDR1 SGHDT and CDR2 YYEEEE. The CDR3 sequence is CASSLEQGAANYGYTF. CDR3 DNA sequence: TGTGCCAGCAGCTTGGAACAGGGGGCGGCTAACTATGGCTACACCTTC. The entire variable domain, with the rest obtained from reference TRBV5-6 and TRBJ1-2, is as follows: DAGVTQSPTHLIKTRGQQVTLRCSPKSGHDTVSWYQQALGQGPQFIFQYYEEEERQRGNFPDRFSGHQFPNYSSELNVNALLLGDSALYLCASSLEQGAANYGYTFGSGTRLTVV.

V gene TRBV5-1 combines with J gene TRBJ2-1, with TRBD1 identical over 8 bases. The germline CDR1 and CDR2 sequences are SGHRS and YFSETQ. The CDR3 consists of 14 residues. J lost 5 bases, V lost 3 bases, and 4 bases had no gene match. In nucleotides, the CDR3 is TGCGCCAGCAGCTGGCCGACAGGGGACAATGAGCAGTTCTTC. Translated: CASSWPTGDNEQFF.

DNA of the CDR3: TGTGCCAGCAGCTTGTTCGGGGGATCCTACGAGCAGTACTTC. Residues: CASSLFGGSYEQYF. The chain carries TRBV5-4 and TRBJ2-7, with a weak D call TRBD2 (6 bases). The germline V and J ends were trimmed by 1 base and 1 base, with 9 bases remaining between them. Per the germline V gene, CDR1 is SGHNT and CDR2 is YYREEE (reference sequence). The CDR3 runs to 14 residues. Full variable domain (missing parts from reference TRBV5-4 and TRBJ2-7): ETGVTQSPTHLIKTRGQQVTLRCSSQSGHNTVSWYQQALGQGPQFIFQYYREEENGRGNFPPRFSGLQFPNYSSELNVNALELDDSALYLCASSLFGGSYEQYFGPGTRLTVT.

The rearrangement joins TRBV4-2 to TRBJ2-1; 9 nucleotides match TRBD2. This CDR3 has 16 residues. With V trimmed by 1 base and J by 6 bases, 7 bases remained unmatched. Germline values: CDR1 LGHNA, CDR2 YNFKEQ. In DNA, the CDR3 is TGTGCCAGCAGCCAAGGCGGGGGGGATCCCCCCAATGAGCAGTTCTTC. Translated: CASSQGGGDPPNEQFF.

The gene calls are TRBV4-1 and TRBJ2-5, with 14 bases identical to TRBD2. Losses at the gene ends were 2 bases for V and 5 bases for J; bases not matched to a gene: 7. CDR3 length: 17 residues. Germline loops: CDR1 MGHRA, CDR2 YSYEKL. The CDR3 nucleotides read TGCGCCAGCAGCCAACTAGGACTAGCGGGGGGCTGGGAGACCCAGTACTTC. Translation gives CASSQLGLAGGWETQYF.

The chain recombines TRBV15 with TRBJ2-3, with TRBD2 matching over 7 bases. Germline CDR1 LNHNV, CDR2 YYDKDF (reference sequence). This CDR3 comprises 13 residues. J gave up 10 bases and V 5 bases, and 9 bases lay outside the gene matches. CDR3: CATSGRDYISQYF. For the CDR3, the DNA is TGTGCCACCAGCGGACGGGACTATATTTCGCAGTATTTT.

V is TRBV5-5 and J is TRBJ2-7; tentative D call: TRBD2 (6 bases). Germline V gene data show CDR1 as SGHKS and CDR2 as YYEKEE (reference sequence). The CDR3 loop spans 15 amino acids. Trimming took 0 bases from V and 3 from J, leaving 13 bases between them. Written as DNA, the CDR3 is TGTGCCAGCAGCTTGGTCATATCGCGGGACTACGAGCAGTACTTC. It translates to CASSLVISRDYEQYF.

This chain uses TRBV7-9 with TRBJ2-3; a possible D gene is TRBD2 (5 bases). CDR1 is SEHNR and CDR2 is FQNEAQ in the germline V gene (reference sequence). The V gene lost 2 bases and the J gene lost 1 base, with 16 bases spanning the gap. The CDR3 length is 17 residues. The CDR3: CASSLFRDLRGTDTQYF. CDR3 DNA: TGTGCCAGCAGCTTATTCCGGGATCTGAGGGGCACAGATACGCAGTATTTT. The full variable domain, rest sourced from reference TRBV7-9 and TRBJ2-3, is DTGVSQNPRHKITKRGQNVTFRCDPISEHNRLYWYRQTLGQGPEFLTYFQNEAQLEKSRLLSDRFSAERPKGSFSTLEIQRTEQGDSAMYLCASSLFRDLRGTDTQYFGPGTRLTVL.

The chain joins TRBV6-1 to TRBJ1-5, with 8 positions matching TRBD1. Germline V gene data show CDR1 as MNHNS and CDR2 as SASEGT. Trimming removed 6 bases from V and 6 bases from J; junction bases left unmatched: 10. The CDR3 runs to 15 residues. The CDR3 reads CASRSQGASSQPQHF. Written as DNA, the CDR3 is TGTGCCAGCAGATCGCAGGGGGCGTCCAGTCAGCCCCAGCATTTT.

The table lists this clone with a count of one. The chain couples TRBV5-1 to TRBJ2-7, with TRBD2 identical over 13 bases. The CDR3 is made up of 15 amino acids. The ends lost 2 bases at V and 7 bases at J; junction bases unmatched: 6. The germline gives CDR1 SGHRS, CDR2 YFSETQ. For the CDR3, the DNA is TGCGCCAGCAGCTTACTAGCGGGAGGGCCTAATGAGCAGTACTTC. Translating gives CASSLLAGGPNEQYF.

The rearrangement links TRBV27 to TRBJ2-7, with unresolved D. The CDR3 totals 14 residues. V shed 1 base and J shed 1 base, with 8 bases lying between them. The germline V gene encodes CDR1 MNHEY and CDR2 SMNVEV (reference sequence). CDR3 in DNA: TGTGCCAGCAGTTTATTTTCGGGTTCCTACGAGCAGTACTTC. Amino acid sequence: CASSLFSGSYEQYF.

The V call is TRBV5-1, the J call TRBJ2-5; 8 bases map to TRBD2. The CDR3 spans 14 residues. V dropped 3 bases and J dropped 5; count of bases not matched to a gene: 6. Per germline, CDR1 SGHRS and CDR2 YFSETQ. CDR3 nucleotides: TGCGCCAGCAGCTCGGGGACTAGATTGGAGACCCAGTACTTC. Residues: CASSSGTRLETQYF.

The chain is built from TRBV14 and TRBJ2-3, with D unresolved. The CDR3 covers 16 residues. V gave up 4 bases and J gave up 0 bases, with 14 bases separating them. Germline loops: CDR1 SGHDN, CDR2 FVKESK. The CDR3 spells CASSPHSAASTDTQYF. The CDR3 DNA reads TGTGCCAGCAGCCCCCATTCCGCGGCCAGCACAGATACGCAGTATTTT.

This rearrangement joins TRBV7-2 to TRBJ2-1, with 7 bases matching TRBD2. The CDR3 covers 13 residues. Trimming removed 5 bases from V and 9 bases from J; junction bases left unmatched: 7. Germline CDR1 and CDR2: SGHTA and FQGNSA. CDR3 protein: CASSRSSGLEQFF. The DNA for the CDR3 is TGTGCCAGCAGCCGTTCTAGCGGCCTTGAGCAGTTCTTC.

The chain employs TRBV7-9 and TRBJ2-7; D is ambiguous. Trimming shortened V by 5 bases and J by 7 bases, and 18 bases separated the two germline ends. This CDR3 contains 14 residues. Germline V gene lookup returns CDR1 SEHNR and CDR2 FQNEAQ (reference sequence). CDR3 residues: CASSLNREIREQYF. In DNA, the CDR3 is TGTGCCAGCAGCCTCAACAGAGAGATACGAGAGCAGTACTTC.

The V and J genes are TRBV5-5 and TRBJ1-1, with 7 bases lining up with TRBD1. J lost 3 bases, V lost 6 bases, and 8 bases had no gene match. Per the germline V gene, CDR1 is SGHKS and CDR2 is YYEKEE (reference sequence). This CDR3 is built from 14 residues. Written as DNA, the CDR3 is TGTGCCAGCACCCAAATCAGGGGGTACACTGAAGCTTTCTTT. This sequence encodes CASTQIRGYTEAFF.

The chain uses TRBV5-1 and TRBJ1-2; D is uncertain. CDR1 is SGHRS, CDR2 YFSETQ, per germline. The CDR3 has 14 residues. Trimming shortened V by 0 bases and J by 8 bases, and 14 bases separated the two germline ends. The CDR3 loop is CASSLEAGAGGYTF. The CDR3 coding sequence is TGCGCCAGCAGCTTGGAGGCGGGTGCGGGCGGCTACACCTTC.

The chain has TRBV6-5 and TRBJ1-5; no clear D. This CDR3 contains 15 residues. Germline V lookup: CDR1 MNHEY, CDR2 SVGAGI. V was cut by 0 bases and J by 7 bases, with 13 bases left in between. CDR3 sequence reads: CASSYSGASGQPQHF. The CDR3, as DNA: TGTGCCAGCAGTTACTCAGGCGCGTCGGGGCAGCCCCAGCATTTT.

This rearrangement joins TRBV29-1 to TRBJ2-3, with D perhaps TRBD2 (6 bases). Germline V gives CDR1 SQVTM, CDR2 ANQGSEA. Trimming pared 5 bases from V and 3 bases from J, leaving 6 bases between. This CDR3 region has 11 residues. CDR3 bases: TGCAGCGTTCGGGAGACAGATACGCAGTATTTT. Protein: CSVRETDTQYF.

The chain is built from TRBV6-4 and TRBJ1-1, with D unclear. V was shortened by 6 bases and J by 1 base, with 6 bases between the two germline ends. The CDR3 loop spans 12 amino acids. Germline V CDR1 and CDR2: MRHNA, SNTAGT. CDR3 region: CASRGRNTEAFF. The CDR3 coding sequence is TGTGCCAGCAGAGGGAGGAACACTGAAGCTTTCTTT.

V usage is TRBV29-1 and J usage is TRBJ2-1; 12 positions agree with TRBD2. The ends lost 1 base at V and 5 bases at J; junction bases unmatched: 3. Germline CDR1 reads SQVTM; CDR2 reads ANQGSEA. CDR3 length: 15 residues. CDR3: CSVEGLAGGNNEQFF. CDR3 DNA sequence: TGCAGCGTTGAAGGCCTAGCGGGAGGGAACAATGAGCAGTTCTTC.